This TCR beta chain was profiled in a study of CD8 T cells in ankylosing spondylitis. Overall study findings and caveats: Characteristic, it appeared, of ankylosing spondylitis blood was a TCR beta motif of eight highly homologous variants. Within matched ankylosing spondylitis synovial fluid, disease-linked clones were reportedly significantly enriched.

CDR3 length: 15 residues. Germline V gene data show CDR1 as MNHNS and CDR2 as SASEGT. V lost 5 bases and J lost 9, with 17 bases in between. For this clonotype: Its matching antigen is unknown.

Libraries of TCR beta came from quantitative 5'-RACE with molecular barcodes. TCRdb analysed the 5' RACE reads with MiXCR anew, one entry per CDR3 protein. The sample includes about 440,000 distinct CDR3 sequences, 17% of them seen just once. Sequences were obtained from blood, either unsorted or a sorted T cell fraction (not recorded which). The sequence was collected from a male donor with ankylosing spondylitis. V gene TRBV6-1 combines with J gene TRBJ1-6, with D hard to call. CDR3 loop: CASSRLDTAGSPLHF. The CDR3 nucleotides read TGTGCCAGCAGTAGACTAGACACTGCCGGTTCACCCCTCCACTTT.